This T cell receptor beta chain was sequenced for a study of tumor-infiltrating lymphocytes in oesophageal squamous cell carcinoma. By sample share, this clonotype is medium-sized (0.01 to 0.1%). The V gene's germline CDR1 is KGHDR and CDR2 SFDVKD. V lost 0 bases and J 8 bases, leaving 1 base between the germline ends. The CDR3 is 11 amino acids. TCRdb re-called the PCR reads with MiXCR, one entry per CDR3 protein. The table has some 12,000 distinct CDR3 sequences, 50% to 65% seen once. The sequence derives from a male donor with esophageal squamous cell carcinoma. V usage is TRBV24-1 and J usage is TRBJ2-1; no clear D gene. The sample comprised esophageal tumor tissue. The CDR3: CATSDLYEQFF. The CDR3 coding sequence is TGTGCCACCAGTGATTTGTATGAGCAGTTCTTC.